The next 2 T cell receptor beta chains were all read from a single sample in a study of T cell responses to AZD1222 COVID-19 vaccine. Here immunoSEQ multiplex PCR was the method, and the copy in TCRdb shows in-frame clones only, minus some. The sample lists around 140,000 clones; 80% to 95% were seen once. The specimen was peripheral blood, collected on day 0 of AZD1222 vaccination. These receptors were collected from an adult in good health.

The gene calls are TRBV7-9 and TRBJ2-1, with 13 bases lining up with TRBD2. Trimming removed 4 bases from V and 4 bases from J; junction bases left unmatched: 4. The CDR3 is made up of 16 amino acids. Germline loops: CDR1 SEHNR, CDR2 FQNEAQ (reference sequence). The CDR3 DNA follows: TGTGCCAGCAGCTCCCGGACTAGCGGGAGATACAATGAGCAGTTCTTC. It yields the protein CASSSRTSGRYNEQFF.

This chain joins TRBV28 and TRBJ1-1; a weak D match, TRBD1 (6 bases). This CDR3 contains 13 residues. Germline CDR1 reads MDHEN; CDR2 reads SYDVKM. With 7 bases removed from V and 1 base from J, the gap between germline ends came to 10 bases. The DNA of the CDR3 is TGTGCCAGCATGGTGGGACAGAACACTGAAGCTTTCTTT. Translated, it gives CASMVGQNTEAFF.